This is a list of T cell receptor beta chains from one sample in a study of T cell responses to AZD1222 COVID-19 vaccine. TCRdb's copy holds only in-frame clones and misses some; the assay was immunoSEQ multiplex PCR. The sample carries roughly 80,000 clones, approximately 90% recorded once. This material consisted of peripheral blood, taken 28 days after the second AZD1222 dose. These receptors were collected from an adult who received the AZD1222 COVID-19 vaccine. The CDR3 runs from the conserved cysteine through the conserved F or W. A D gene is named only where the DNA matches it firmly. Clone size, where shown, is once, few, many, or a class for clones that have expanded.

D,size,V,J,CDR3,DNA
TRBD1,once,TRBV19,TRBJ1-5,CASSLFPGTANQPQHF,TGTGCCAGTAGTCTCTTCCCCGGGACAGCAAATCAGCCCCAGCATTTT
TRBD1,-,TRBV7-8,TRBJ1-3,CASSTDRVTTGNTIYF,TGTGCCAGCAGCACCGACAGGGTAACAACTGGAAACACCATATATTTT
TRBD2,-,TRBV3-1/TRBV3-2,TRBJ2-1,CASSQNLAGSNEQFF,TGTGCCAGCAGCCAAAATCTAGCGGGATCCAATGAGCAGTTCTTC
-,-,TRBV2,TRBJ2-7,CASIGQRVNYEQYF,TGTGCCAGCATAGGACAGCGAGTTAACTACGAGCAGTACTTC
-,-,TRBV4-2,TRBJ2-3,CASSPSPGAASTDTQYF,TGTGCCAGCAGCCCCTCTCCCGGGGCGGCTAGCACAGATACGCAGTATTTT
-,-,TRBV4-3,TRBJ1-1,CASSQEWGGENTEAFF,TGCGCCAGCAGCCAAGAGTGGGGGGGAGAGAACACTGAAGCTTTCTTT
-,-,TRBV2,TRBJ2-3,CASSPRDLPDTQYF,TGTGCCAGCAGCCCCCGGGACCTCCCGGATACGCAGTATTTT
-,-,TRBV12-3/TRBV12-4,TRBJ1-2,CASSIGEVNGYTF,TGTGCCAGCAGTATCGGGGAAGTTAATGGCTACACCTTC
-,-,TRBV27,TRBJ2-1,CASSRGGGGMGNEQFF,TGTGCCAGCAGCCGAGGGGGCGGGGGAATGGGCAATGAGCAGTTCTTC
-,once,TRBV18,TRBJ1-6,CASSPGARDSPLHF,TGTGCCAGCTCACCCGGGGCGCGTGATTCACCCCTCCACTTT
TRBD1,-,TRBV23-1,TRBJ2-7,CASSQSQDRGYEQYF,TGCGCCAGCAGTCAATCGCAGGACAGGGGCTACGAGCAGTACTTC
TRBD1,-,TRBV29-1,TRBJ2-1,CSATGQRNNEQFF,TGCAGCGCTACGGGACAGCGTAACAATGAGCAGTTCTTC
-,once,TRBV7-8,TRBJ1-5,CASSLFLENQPQHF,TGTGCCAGCAGCTTATTTCTGGAAAATCAGCCCCAGCATTTT
-,-,TRBV7-9,TRBJ2-1,CASSWTGDEQFF,TGTGCCAGCAGCTGGACCGGCGATGAGCAGTTCTTC
-,-,TRBV27,TRBJ2-1,CASSFRDRVVAGASEQFF,TGTGCCAGCAGTTTCCGGGACAGGGTAGTAGCGGGAGCCAGTGAGCAGTTCTTC
TRBD2,-,TRBV7-3,TRBJ2-1,CASSLMAGAYNEQFF,TGTGCCAGCAGCTTAATGGCGGGAGCTTACAATGAGCAGTTCTTC
-,-,TRBV28,TRBJ2-3,CASSAGQITDTQYF,TGTGCCAGCAGTGCAGGACAAATCACAGATACGCAGTATTTT
TRBD2,-,TRBV15,TRBJ2-2,CATSRDDAGVGGELFF,TGTGCCACCAGCAGAGATGATGCGGGAGTGGGCGGGGAGCTGTTTTTT
-,-,TRBV10-2,TRBJ2-7,CASSDKREALYEQYF,TGCGCCAGCAGTGACAAGAGGGAGGCCCTCTACGAGCAGTACTTC
-,-,TRBV5-5,TRBJ1-3,CASSLYPGSDTIYF,TGTGCCAGCAGCTTGTACCCAGGATCGGACACCATATATTTT
-,-,TRBV7-9,TRBJ1-2,CASSPSKDGYTF,TGTGCCAGCAGCCCAAGTAAGGATGGCTACACCTTC
TRBD2,-,TRBV6-4,TRBJ2-2,CASSAFGTSPLGTTGELFF,TGTGCCAGCAGTGCCTTTGGGACTAGCCCCTTGGGGACCACCGGGGAGCTGTTTTTT
TRBD1,once,TRBV5-1,TRBJ2-7,CASSTTGDSYEQYF,TGCGCCAGCAGCACGACAGGGGACTCCTACGAGCAGTACTTC
TRBD1,-,TRBV28,TRBJ1-1,CASFDRVNTEAFF,TGTGCCAGCTTCGACAGGGTGAACACTGAAGCTTTCTTT
-,-,TRBV7-2,TRBJ1-2,CATSPQRGKGYTF,TGTGCCACCTCCCCCCAGCGAGGGAAAGGCTACACCTTC
-,-,TRBV28,TRBJ2-2,CASSLKTGELFF,TGTGCCAGCAGTTTAAAAACCGGGGAGCTGTTTTTT
-,-,TRBV9,TRBJ1-2,CASSSTLNYGYTF,TGTGCCAGCAGCTCAACACTTAACTATGGCTACACCTTC
TRBD2,-,TRBV6-5,TRBJ2-3,CASSWTSGADTQYF,TGTGCCAGCAGTTGGACTAGCGGGGCAGATACGCAGTATTTT
TRBD2,-,TRBV28,TRBJ2-1,CASSLAGGAQNEQFF,TGTGCCAGCAGTTTAGCCGGGGGGGCGCAGAATGAGCAGTTCTTC
-,-,TRBV6-5,TRBJ2-7,CASSFSANSYEQYF,TGTGCCAGCAGTTTTAGCGCAAACTCCTACGAGCAGTACTTC
-,-,TRBV5-1,TRBJ1-2,CASSLGSGVDGYTF,TGCGCCAGCAGCTTGGGGTCAGGGGTGGATGGCTACACCTTC
TRBD1,-,TRBV3-1/TRBV3-2,TRBJ1-1,CGAGGAGNTEAFF,TGTGGGGCAGGGGGCGCGGGGAACACTGAAGCTTTCTTT
TRBD2,-,TRBV6-5,TRBJ2-7,CAIRGVTAGGIQYF,TGTGCCATCCGAGGAGTGACAGCGGGAGGTATCCAGTACTTC
-,-,TRBV12-5,TRBJ2-1,CASGLDRVQDEQFF,TGTGCTAGTGGTTTGGACAGGGTTCAGGACGAGCAGTTCTTC
-,-,TRBV11-1,TRBJ1-2,CASSSRRGVGGGYTF,TGTGCCAGCAGCTCTCGGAGGGGGGTTGGCGGTGGCTACACCTTC
-,-,TRBV6-5,TRBJ2-1,CASSYRPSPVGEQFF,TGTGCCAGCAGTTACCGGCCAAGCCCCGTCGGTGAGCAGTTCTTC
TRBD1,-,TRBV5-4,TRBJ1-3,CASSLGDRDRNTIYF,TGTGCCAGCAGCTTGGGGGACAGGGATAGAAACACCATATATTTT
-,-,TRBV30,TRBJ2-2,CAWSVIVTGELFF,TGTGCCTGGAGTGTGATAGTAACGGGGGAGCTGTTTTTT
TRBD1,-,TRBV5-4,TRBJ1-1,CASSLINRGRNTEAFF,TGTGCCAGCAGCCTGATCAACAGGGGGCGAAACACTGAAGCTTTCTTT
TRBD1,-,TRBV5-1,TRBJ1-4,CASRLLGQSNEKLFF,TGCGCCAGCAGACTGTTGGGACAGAGTAATGAAAAACTGTTTTTT
-,-,TRBV21-1,TRBJ1-3,CASSPPSSGNTIYF,TGTGCCAGCAGCCCACCGAGCTCTGGAAACACCATATATTTT
-,-,TRBV10-3,TRBJ1-6,CAISPGLRNSPLHF,TGTGCCATCAGCCCAGGGTTGCGGAATTCACCCCTCCACTTT
-,-,TRBV10-1,TRBJ2-1,CASSETGSNTAFF,TGCGCCAGCAGTGAGACGGGGTCAAATACGGCCTTCTTC
-,-,TRBV20-1,TRBJ1-1,CSASGLPNTEAFF,TGCAGTGCTAGTGGGCTTCCGAACACTGAAGCTTTCTTT
-,-,TRBV2,TRBJ2-2,CASSEIARGELFF,TGTGCCAGCAGTGAAATCGCCCGCGGGGAGCTGTTTTTT
-,-,TRBV7-2,TRBJ2-1,CASSRPPGPSYNEQFF,TGTGCCAGCAGCCGCCCACCGGGCCCCTCCTACAATGAGCAGTTCTTC
-,-,TRBV14,TRBJ1-5,CASSQDHNQPQHF,TGTGCCAGCAGCCAAGACCACAATCAGCCCCAGCATTTT
-,-,TRBV7-2,TRBJ1-6,CASTTYVSPLHF,TGTGCCAGCACCACTTACGTTTCACCCCTCCACTTT
-,once,TRBV5-1,TRBJ2-3,CASSLDREVDTQYF,TGCGCCAGCAGCTTGGACAGGGAAGTAGATACGCAGTATTTT
TRBD2,-,TRBV6-4,TRBJ2-3,CASSELAGGAQYF,TGTGCCAGCAGCGAACTAGCGGGAGGCGCGCAGTATTTT
TRBD2,-,TRBV6-2/TRBV6-3,TRBJ2-1,CASSRGTSGRYNEQFF,TGTGCCAGCAGTAGAGGGACTAGCGGGAGGTACAATGAGCAGTTCTTC
-,few,TRBV18,TRBJ2-7,CASSPSDEQYF,TGTGCCAGCTCACCAAGCGACGAGCAGTACTTC
TRBD2,once,TRBV5-4,TRBJ2-3,CASSRGGSVGADTQYF,TGTGCCAGCAGCCGGGGGGGATCCGTAGGGGCAGATACGCAGTATTTT
-,-,TRBV18,TRBJ1-3,CASSPRQEPSGNTIYF,TGTGCCAGCTCACCACGGCAGGAGCCCTCTGGAAACACCATATATTTT
-,-,TRBV5-1,TRBJ2-7,CASKRQSSYEQYF,TGCGCCAGCAAGCGCCAGAGCTCCTACGAGCAGTACTTC